Given below is one T cell receptor beta chain in context. Its antigen is unidentified. The data stem from a study of T-cell memory formation after mild COVID-19. Across the study: TCR clusters were mostly donor specific.

5'RACE with constant-segment primers yielded barcoded, UMI-tagged TCR alpha and TCR beta cDNA libraries. A single record per CDR3 protein comes from TCRdb applying MiXCR to the 5' RACE reads. The sample has 200,000 to 300,000 distinct CDR3 sequences; around 10% are singletons. Study-wide findings and caveats: Clones contracting day 15 to 85 were balanced CD4/CD8; later expanders leaned CD4+.

The sample taken for sequencing was PBMCs or a T cell subset sorted from them (not recorded which). This TCR derives from a man aged 18 to 29 who had mild COVID-19 (a few samples of this study predate the infection). Cell type and time point are not known.

DNA for the CDR3: TGCAGTGCTTCCCGACAGGGGGCAAATTCACCCCTCCACTTT. The encoded protein is CSASRQGANSPLHF. The rearrangement joins TRBV20-1 to TRBJ1-6; 10 bases fit TRBD1. This CDR3 has 14 residues. The V gene end was trimmed by 5 bases and the J gene end by 7 bases; junction bases not matched to a gene: 5. Germline-derived CDR1 and CDR2 are DFQATT and SNEGSKA (reference sequence).